Reported below is one T cell receptor beta chain. This sample was taken from a study of blood T cell repertoires in COVID-19. Turning to the study itself: The origin of the acute and convalescent COVID-19 samples was the United States, Italy and Spain.

The V segment lost 7 bases and the J segment 2 bases; nucleotides outside the gene matches: 10. Germline V CDR1 and CDR2: SQVTM, ANQGSEA. The CDR3 is made up of 14 amino acids. The authors' processing: Counts of nucleated cells, estimated from reference gene primer amplification, were obtained. The data were produced by immunoSEQ multiplex PCR, yet TCRdb's version contains in-frame clones alone and is incomplete. That table gives V, J and clone size, and the DNA gave D and trimming. The data show over 150,000 clones, with about 93% seen just once and 0.7% to 0.8% held by the top ten. The gene calls are TRBV29-1 and TRBJ1-2; 7 bases match TRBD1. The sample was peripheral blood. The TCR originated in a young man with COVID-19, enrolled during active disease. The CDR3 region has the DNA TGCAGCGCAGATGGGACAGTAGGCAACTATGGCTACACCTTC. As protein: CSADGTVGNYGYTF. Full variable domain (outside the CDR3, taken from reference TRBV29-1 and TRBJ1-2): SAVISQKPSRDICQRGTSLTIQCQVDSQVTMMFWYRQQPGQSLTLIATANQGSEATYESGFVIDKFPISRPNLTFSTLTVSNMSPEDSSIYLCSADGTVGNYGYTFGSGTRLTVV.